This TCR beta chain was profiled in a study of T cell responses to AZD1222 COVID-19 vaccine. Clones were read by immunoSEQ multiplex PCR, and TCRdb kept only the in-frame ones, dropping some. The sample lists 100,000 to 150,000 clones; approximately 90% were seen once. This clone occurred once. Per germline, CDR1 SGHVS and CDR2 FNYEAQ. Trimming removed 5 bases from V and 2 bases from J; junction bases left unmatched: 12. The CDR3 covers 17 residues. The clonotype was recovered from an adult who received the AZD1222 COVID-19 vaccine. V and J are TRBV7-6 and TRBJ1-5; 7 bases align to TRBD1. The sequencing used peripheral blood, collected 28 days after the second AZD1222 dose. In nucleotides, the CDR3 is TGTGCCAGCAGCGCACAGACAGGGTTGAACGGCAATCAGCCCCAGCATTTT. Amino acid sequence: CASSAQTGLNGNQPQHF.